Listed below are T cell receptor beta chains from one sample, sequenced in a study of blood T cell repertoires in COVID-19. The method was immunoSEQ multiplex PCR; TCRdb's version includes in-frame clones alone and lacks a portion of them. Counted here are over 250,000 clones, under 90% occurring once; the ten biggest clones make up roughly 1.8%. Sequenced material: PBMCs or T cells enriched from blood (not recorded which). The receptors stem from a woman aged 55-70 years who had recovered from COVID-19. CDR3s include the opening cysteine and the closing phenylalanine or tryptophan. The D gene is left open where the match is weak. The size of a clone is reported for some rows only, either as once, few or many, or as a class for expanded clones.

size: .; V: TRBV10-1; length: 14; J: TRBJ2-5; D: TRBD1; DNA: TGCGCCAGCAGCCTGACAGGGAACCAAGAGACCCAGTACTTC; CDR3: CASSLTGNQETQYF
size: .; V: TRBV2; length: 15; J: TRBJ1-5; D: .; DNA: TGTGCCAGCAGTGAAGCTGCCAGAAGCAATCAGCCCCAGCATTTT; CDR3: CASSEAARSNQPQHF
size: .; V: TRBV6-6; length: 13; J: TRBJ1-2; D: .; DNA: TGTGCCAGCAGTTACGACGGGATCGGTGGCTACACCTTC; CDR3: CASSYDGIGGYTF
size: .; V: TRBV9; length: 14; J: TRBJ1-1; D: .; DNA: TGTGCCAGCAGCGTAGCCGCAGGGGACCCTGAAGCTTTCTTT; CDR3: CASSVAAGDPEAFF
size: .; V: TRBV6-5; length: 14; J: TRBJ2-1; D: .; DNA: TGTGCCAGCACGCTCGACCCGGGTCTGTATGAGCAGTTCTTC; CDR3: CASTLDPGLYEQFF
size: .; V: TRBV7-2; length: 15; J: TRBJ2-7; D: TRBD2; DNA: TGTGCCAGCAGCCCCCAACTAGCGGGAGGGCCGGAGCAGTACTTC; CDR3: CASSPQLAGGPEQYF
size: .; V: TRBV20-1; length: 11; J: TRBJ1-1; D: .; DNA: TGCAGTGCCCCTCGGACACTTGAAGCTTTCTTT; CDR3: CSAPRTLEAFF
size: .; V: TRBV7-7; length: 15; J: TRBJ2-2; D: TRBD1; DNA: TGTGCTAGCAGCCCACAGGGGGTAAACACCGGGGAGCTGTTTTTT; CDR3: CASSPQGVNTGELFF
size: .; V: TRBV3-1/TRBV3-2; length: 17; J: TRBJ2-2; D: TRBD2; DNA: TGTGCCAGCAGCCAAGGTCTGGGACTAGCGTCAACCGGGGAGCTGTTTTTT; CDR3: CASSQGLGLASTGELFF
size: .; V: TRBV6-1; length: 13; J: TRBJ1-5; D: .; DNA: TGTGCCAGCAGTGAGTTATTCAATCAGCCCCAGCATTTT; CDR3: CASSELFNQPQHF
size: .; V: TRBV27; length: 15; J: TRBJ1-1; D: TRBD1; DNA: TGTGCCAGCAGTTCCCGCCGGGACAGTAACACTGAAGCTTTCTTT; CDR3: CASSSRRDSNTEAFF
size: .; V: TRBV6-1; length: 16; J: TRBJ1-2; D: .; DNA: TGTGCCAGCAGTGGTCGTGGGAAGGGGATTAACTATGGCTACACCTTC; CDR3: CASSGRGKGINYGYTF
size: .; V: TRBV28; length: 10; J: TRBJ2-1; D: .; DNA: TGTGCCAGCCGGAGGGATGAGCAGTTCTTC; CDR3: CASRRDEQFF
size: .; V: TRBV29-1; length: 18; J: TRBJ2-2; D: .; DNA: TGCAGCGTTGAAGGGGGGCAACAGGATAGCCCGCGCGCCGGGGAGCTGTTTTTT; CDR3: CSVEGGQQDSPRAGELFF
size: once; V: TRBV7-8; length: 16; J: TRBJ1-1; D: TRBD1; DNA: TGTGCCAGCAGCTTCGGGCCACAGGGGGCATTCACTGAAGCTTTCTTT; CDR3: CASSFGPQGAFTEAFF
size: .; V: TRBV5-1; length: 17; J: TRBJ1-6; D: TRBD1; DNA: TGCGCCAGCAGTAGGGACAGGGGTTCAAAAGAGAGATCACCCCTCCACTTT; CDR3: CASSRDRGSKERSPLHF
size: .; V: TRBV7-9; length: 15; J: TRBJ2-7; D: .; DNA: TGTGCCAGCAGCCCGAGCGCGAAGAGCTCCTACGAGCAGTACTTC; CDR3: CASSPSAKSSYEQYF
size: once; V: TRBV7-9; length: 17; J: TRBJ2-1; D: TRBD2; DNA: TGTGCCAGCAGCCCGAGACTAGCGGGGGCCCCCAACAATGAGCAGTTCTTC; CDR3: CASSPRLAGAPNNEQFF
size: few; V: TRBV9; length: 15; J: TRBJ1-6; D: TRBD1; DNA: TGTGCCAGCAGCGAGACAGGGGGCAATAATTCACCCCTCCACTTT; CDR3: CASSETGGNNSPLHF
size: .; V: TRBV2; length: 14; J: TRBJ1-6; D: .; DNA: TGTGCCAGCAGTGTTGGGCAGGGAGGGTCACCCCTCCACTTT; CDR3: CASSVGQGGSPLHF
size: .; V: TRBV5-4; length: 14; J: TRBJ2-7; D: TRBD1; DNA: TGTGCCAGCAGCCTAAAGACAGGGTCGGACGAGCAGTACTTC; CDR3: CASSLKTGSDEQYF
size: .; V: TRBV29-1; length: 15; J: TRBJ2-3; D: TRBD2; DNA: TGCAGCGTTGAGACTAGCGGGGCAAGCACAGATACGCAGTATTTT; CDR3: CSVETSGASTDTQYF
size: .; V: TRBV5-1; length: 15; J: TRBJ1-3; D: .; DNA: TGCGCCAGCAGCCCCGCACAGGGAACTGGAAACACCATATATTTT; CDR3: CASSPAQGTGNTIYF
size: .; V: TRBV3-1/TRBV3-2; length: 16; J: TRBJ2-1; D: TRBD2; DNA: TGTGCCAGCAGCCACTTACTAGCGGGAACCCTAAATGAGCAGTTCTTC; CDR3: CASSHLLAGTLNEQFF
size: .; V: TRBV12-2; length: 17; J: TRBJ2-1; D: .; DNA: TGTGCAAGTCGCTTAATGGTCCCGGGACTAATCTTGGATGAGCAGTTCTTC; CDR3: CASRLMVPGLILDEQFF
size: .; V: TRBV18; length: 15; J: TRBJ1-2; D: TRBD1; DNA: TGTGCCAGCTCACCAAGCCAGGGGGCCGACTATGGCTACACCTTC; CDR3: CASSPSQGADYGYTF
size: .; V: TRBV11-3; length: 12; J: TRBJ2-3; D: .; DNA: TGTGCCAGCAGCCCCCGCCAGGATACGCAGTATTTT; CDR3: CASSPRQDTQYF
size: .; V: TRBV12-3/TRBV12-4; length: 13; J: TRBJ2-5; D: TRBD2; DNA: TGTGCCAGCAAGGGACGGGGGGAAGAGACCCAGTACTTC; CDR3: CASKGRGEETQYF
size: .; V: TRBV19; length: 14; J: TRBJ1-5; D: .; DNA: TGTGCCAGTAGTCTCCGGTCCACTGCGAGGCCCCAGCATTTT; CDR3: CASSLRSTARPQHF
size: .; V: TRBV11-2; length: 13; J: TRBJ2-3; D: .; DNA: TGTGCCAGCAGCTTAGGGCGGGAAGGTACGCAGTATTTT; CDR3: CASSLGREGTQYF
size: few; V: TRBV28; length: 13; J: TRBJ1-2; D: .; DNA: TGTGCCAGCAGCGAACAGGGACGGTATGGCTACACCTTC; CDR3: CASSEQGRYGYTF
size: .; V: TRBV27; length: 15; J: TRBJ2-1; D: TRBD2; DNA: TGTGCCAGCAGCCCCCTAGCGGGATTCTACAATGAGCAGTTCTTC; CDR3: CASSPLAGFYNEQFF
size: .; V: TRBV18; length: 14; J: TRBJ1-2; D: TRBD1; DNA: TGTGCCAGCTCACCGGACAGGGCCAACTATGGCTACACCTTC; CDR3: CASSPDRANYGYTF
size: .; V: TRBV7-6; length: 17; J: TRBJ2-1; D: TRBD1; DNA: TGTGCCAGCAGCCCGAGGGGTACAGGGGGCTCAGACAATGAGCAGTTCTTC; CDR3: CASSPRGTGGSDNEQFF
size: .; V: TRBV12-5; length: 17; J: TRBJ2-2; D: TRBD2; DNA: TGTGCTAGTGGTCAAAGGGGACTAGCGGGAGTTTCCGGGGAGCTGTTTTTT; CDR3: CASGQRGLAGVSGELFF
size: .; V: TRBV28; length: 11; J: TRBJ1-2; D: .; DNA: TGTGCCAGCAGTAACAGGGCAGGCTACACCTTC; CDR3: CASSNRAGYTF
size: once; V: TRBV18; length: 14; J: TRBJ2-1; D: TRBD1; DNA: TGTGCCAGCTCATGGGACAGTTCCTACAATGAGCAGTTCTTC; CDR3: CASSWDSSYNEQFF
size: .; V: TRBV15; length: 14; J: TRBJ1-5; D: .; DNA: TGTGCCACCAGCAGAGACAGGGGAGACCAGCCCCAGCATTTT; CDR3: CATSRDRGDQPQHF
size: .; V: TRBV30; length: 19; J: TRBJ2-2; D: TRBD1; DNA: TGTGCCTGGAGTGTAGAACTACCCGGACAGGGGGTGCGGACCGGGGAGCTGTTTTTT; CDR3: CAWSVELPGQGVRTGELFF
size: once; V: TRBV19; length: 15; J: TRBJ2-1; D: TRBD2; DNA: TGTGCCAGTAGTTCGACTAGCGGGGTGTACAATGAGCAGTTCTTC; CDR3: CASSSTSGVYNEQFF
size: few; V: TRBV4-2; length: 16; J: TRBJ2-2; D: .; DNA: TGTGCCAGCAGCCAAGAGAGTAGCGGCCCCTCCGGGGAGCTGTTTTTT; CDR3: CASSQESSGPSGELFF
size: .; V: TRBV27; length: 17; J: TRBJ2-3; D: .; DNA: TGTGCCAGCAGTGATCCGAGGTTAGCGTCACCGCCGGATACGCAGTATTTT; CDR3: CASSDPRLASPPDTQYF
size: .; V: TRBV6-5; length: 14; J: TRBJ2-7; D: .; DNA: TGTGCCAGCAGTTACTCCCGGGAGAAGTACGAGCAGTACTTC; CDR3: CASSYSREKYEQYF
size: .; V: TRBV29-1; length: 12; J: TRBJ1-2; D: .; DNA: TGCAGCGTTGCCTCGGCTAACTATGGCTACACCTTC; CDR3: CSVASANYGYTF
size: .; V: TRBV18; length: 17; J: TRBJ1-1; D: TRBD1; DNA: TGTGCCAGCTCACCAATGGACAGGGGTCAGGGAGGGACTGAAGCTTTCTTT; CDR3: CASSPMDRGQGGTEAFF
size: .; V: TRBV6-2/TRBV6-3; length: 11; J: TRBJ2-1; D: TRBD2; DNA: TGTGCCAGCAGCCCGGGACTAGCACAGTTCTTC; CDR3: CASSPGLAQFF
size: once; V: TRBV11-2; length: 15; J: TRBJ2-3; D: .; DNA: TGTGCCAGCAGCTCCGGGTTCCCTAGCACAGATACGCAGTATTTT; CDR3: CASSSGFPSTDTQYF
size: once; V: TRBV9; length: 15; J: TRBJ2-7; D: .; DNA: TGTGCCAGCAGCGTAGCTACAGGCCAGGGGAGTGAGCAGTACTTC; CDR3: CASSVATGQGSEQYF
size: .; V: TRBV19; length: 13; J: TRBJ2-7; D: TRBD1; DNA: TGTGCCAGTAGGCGGACAGGGACCTACGAGCAGTACTTC; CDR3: CASRRTGTYEQYF
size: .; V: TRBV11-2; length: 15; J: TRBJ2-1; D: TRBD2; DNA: TGTGCCAGCAGTCGTATAGCGGGAAGAGTAAATGAGCAGTTCTTC; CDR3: CASSRIAGRVNEQFF
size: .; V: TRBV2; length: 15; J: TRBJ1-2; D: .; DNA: TGTGCCAGCAGAATCGGGGGAGGGGTAGGCTATGGCTACACCTTC; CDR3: CASRIGGGVGYGYTF
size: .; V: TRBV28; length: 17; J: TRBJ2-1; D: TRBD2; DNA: TGTGCCAGCAGTTTTAGCGGGGGCACCAAAATCTACAATGAGCAGTTCTTC; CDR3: CASSFSGGTKIYNEQFF
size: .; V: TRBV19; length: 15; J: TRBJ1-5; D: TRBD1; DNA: TGTGCCAGTACCGACGGGACAGGAGGTCGGCAGCCCCAGCATTTT; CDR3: CASTDGTGGRQPQHF
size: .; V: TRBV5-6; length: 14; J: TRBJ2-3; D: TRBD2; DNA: TGTGCCAGCAGCTCACTAGCGCGCACAGATACGCAGTATTTT; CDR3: CASSSLARTDTQYF
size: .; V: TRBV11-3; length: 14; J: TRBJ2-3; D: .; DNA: TGTGCCAGCAGCCTTGGCTCAGGACTAGATACGCAGTATTTT; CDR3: CASSLGSGLDTQYF
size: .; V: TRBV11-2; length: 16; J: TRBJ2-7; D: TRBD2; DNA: TGTGCCAGCAGCCCGGCCGTAGCGGGGGTACCGAACGAGCAGTACTTC; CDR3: CASSPAVAGVPNEQYF
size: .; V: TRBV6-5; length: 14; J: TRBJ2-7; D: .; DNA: TGTGCCAGCAGCCCGGGACAATTCTCCTACGAGCAGTACTTC; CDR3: CASSPGQFSYEQYF
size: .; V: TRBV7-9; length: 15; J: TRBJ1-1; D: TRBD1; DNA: TGTGCCAGCAGCGTCAGGGGGCTTAGAGACACTGAAGCTTTCTTT; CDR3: CASSVRGLRDTEAFF
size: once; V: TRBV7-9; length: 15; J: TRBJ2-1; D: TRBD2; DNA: TGTGCCAGCAGCTCGACTAGCGGGGGCTGGAATGAGCAGTTCTTC; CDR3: CASSSTSGGWNEQFF